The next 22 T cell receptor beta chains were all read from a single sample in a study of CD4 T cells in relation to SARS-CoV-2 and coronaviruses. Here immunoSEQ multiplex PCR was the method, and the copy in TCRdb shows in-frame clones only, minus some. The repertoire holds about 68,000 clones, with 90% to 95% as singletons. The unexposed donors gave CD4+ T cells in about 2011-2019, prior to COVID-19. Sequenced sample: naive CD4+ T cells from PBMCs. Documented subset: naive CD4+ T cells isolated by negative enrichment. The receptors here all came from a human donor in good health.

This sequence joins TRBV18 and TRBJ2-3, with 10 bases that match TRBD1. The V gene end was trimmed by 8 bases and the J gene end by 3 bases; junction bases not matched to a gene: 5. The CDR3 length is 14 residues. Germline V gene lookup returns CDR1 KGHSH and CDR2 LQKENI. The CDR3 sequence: CASTDRGLTDTQYF. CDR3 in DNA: TGTGCCAGCACCGACAGGGGGCTTACAGATACGCAGTATTTT. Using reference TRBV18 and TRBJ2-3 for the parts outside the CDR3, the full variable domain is NAGVMQNPRHLVRRRGQEARLRCSPMKGHSHVYWYRQLPEEGLKFMVYLQKENIIDESGMPKERFSAEFPKEGPSILRIQQVVRGDSAAYFCASTDRGLTDTQYFGPGTRLTVL.

Here the CDR3 reads CASSSGRGETQYF. As DNA, the CDR3 is TGTGCCAGTAGCTCGGGGCGGGGGGAGACCCAGTACTTC. The genes are TRBV19 and TRBJ2-5, with 7 bases lining up with TRBD2. The CDR3 loop spans 13 amino acids. CDR1 and CDR2 (germline): LNHDA, SQIVND (reference sequence). With 6 bases clipped from V and 5 bases from J, the junction kept 6 bases outside the gene matches.

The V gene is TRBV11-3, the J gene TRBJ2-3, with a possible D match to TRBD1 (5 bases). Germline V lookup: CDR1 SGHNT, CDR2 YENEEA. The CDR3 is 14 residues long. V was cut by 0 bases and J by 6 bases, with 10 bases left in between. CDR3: CASSLDRVGDTQYF. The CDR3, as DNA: TGTGCCAGCAGCTTAGACAGGGTGGGGGATACGCAGTATTTT.

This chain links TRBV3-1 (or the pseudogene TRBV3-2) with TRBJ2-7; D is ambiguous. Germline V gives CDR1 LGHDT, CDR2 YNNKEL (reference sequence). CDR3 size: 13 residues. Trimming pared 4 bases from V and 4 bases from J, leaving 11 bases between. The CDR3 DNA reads TGTGCCAGCAGCCGCATCGATACTTACGAGCAGTACTTC. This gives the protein CASSRIDTYEQYF.

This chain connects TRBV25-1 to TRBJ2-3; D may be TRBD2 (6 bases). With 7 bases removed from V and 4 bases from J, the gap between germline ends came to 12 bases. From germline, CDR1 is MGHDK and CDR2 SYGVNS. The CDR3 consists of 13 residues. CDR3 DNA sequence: TGTGCCAGCAAGAGGGGACTCCCAGATACGCAGTATTTT. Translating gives CASKRGLPDTQYF.

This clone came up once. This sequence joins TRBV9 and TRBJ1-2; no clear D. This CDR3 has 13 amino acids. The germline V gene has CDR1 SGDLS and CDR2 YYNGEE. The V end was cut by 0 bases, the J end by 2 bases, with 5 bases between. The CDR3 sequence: CASSVGTNYGYTF. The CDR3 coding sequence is TGTGCCAGCAGCGTAGGGACGAACTATGGCTACACCTTC.

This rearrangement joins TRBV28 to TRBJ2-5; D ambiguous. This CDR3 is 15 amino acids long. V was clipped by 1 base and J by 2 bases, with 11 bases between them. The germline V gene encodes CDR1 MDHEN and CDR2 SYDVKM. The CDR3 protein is CASSLSGLNQETQYF. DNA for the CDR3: TGTGCCAGCAGTTTATCGGGCCTGAATCAAGAGACCCAGTACTTC.

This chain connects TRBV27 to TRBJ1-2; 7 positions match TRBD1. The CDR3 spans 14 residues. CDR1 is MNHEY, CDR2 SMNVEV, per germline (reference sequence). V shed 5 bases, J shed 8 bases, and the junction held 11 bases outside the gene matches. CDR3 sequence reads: CASSTLRQGGGYTF. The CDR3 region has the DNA TGTGCCAGCAGTACACTAAGACAGGGTGGCGGCTACACCTTC.

CDR3 DNA: TGTGCCAGCAGCGCAACAGGGGGCCTGAACACTGAAGCTTTCTTT. This codes for CASSATGGLNTEAFF. This chain uses TRBV5-4 with TRBJ1-1; TRBD1 matches at 9 bases. The CDR3 spans 15 residues. Germline CDR1 is SGHNT and CDR2 is YYREEE (reference sequence). J was trimmed by 0 bases and V by 4 bases; bases with no gene match: 4. The full variable domain, in which reference TRBV5-4 and TRBJ1-1 provide the parts outside the CDR3, is ETGVTQSPTHLIKTRGQQVTLRCSSQSGHNTVSWYQQALGQGPQFIFQYYREEENGRGNFPPRFSGLQFPNYSSELNVNALELDDSALYLCASSATGGLNTEAFFGQGTRLTVV.

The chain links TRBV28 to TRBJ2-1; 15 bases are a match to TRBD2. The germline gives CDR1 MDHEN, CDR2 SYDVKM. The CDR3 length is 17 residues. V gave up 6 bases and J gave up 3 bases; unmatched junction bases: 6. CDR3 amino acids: CASRNPGLAGGYNEQFF. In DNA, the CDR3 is TGTGCCAGCAGAAACCCGGGACTAGCGGGGGGCTACAATGAGCAGTTCTTC. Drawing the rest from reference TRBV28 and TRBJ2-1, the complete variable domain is DVKVTQSSRYLVKRTGEKVFLECVQDMDHENMFWYRQDPGLGLRLIYFSYDVKMKEKGDIPEGYSVSREKKERFSLILESASTNQTSMYLCASRNPGLAGGYNEQFFGPGTRLTVL.

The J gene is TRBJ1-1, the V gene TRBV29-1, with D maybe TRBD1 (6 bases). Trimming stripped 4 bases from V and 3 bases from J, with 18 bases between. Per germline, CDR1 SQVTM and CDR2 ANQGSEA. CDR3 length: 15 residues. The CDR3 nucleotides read TGCAGCGTTGGGTACAGGGTGAATTTCGACACTGAAGCTTTCTTT. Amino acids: CSVGYRVNFDTEAFF.

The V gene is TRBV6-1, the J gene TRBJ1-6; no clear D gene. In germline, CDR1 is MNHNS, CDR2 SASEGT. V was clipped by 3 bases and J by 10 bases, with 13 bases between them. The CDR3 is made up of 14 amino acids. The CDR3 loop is CASSEELLLSPLHF. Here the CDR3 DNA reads TGTGCCAGCAGTGAGGAGTTACTTCTATCACCCCTCCACTTT.

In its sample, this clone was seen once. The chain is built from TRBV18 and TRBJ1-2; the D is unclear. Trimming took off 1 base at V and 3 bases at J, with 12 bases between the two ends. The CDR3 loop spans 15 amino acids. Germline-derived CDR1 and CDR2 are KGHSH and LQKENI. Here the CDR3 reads CASSPQGGQDYGYTF. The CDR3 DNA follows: TGTGCCAGCTCACCACAAGGCGGCCAGGACTATGGCTACACCTTC.

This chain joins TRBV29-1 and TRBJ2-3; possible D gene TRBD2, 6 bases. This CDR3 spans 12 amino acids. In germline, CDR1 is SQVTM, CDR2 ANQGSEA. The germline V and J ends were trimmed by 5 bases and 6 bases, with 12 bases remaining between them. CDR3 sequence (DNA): TGCAGCGTTCGACTGCTAGCGGATACGCAGTATTTT. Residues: CSVRLLADTQYF.

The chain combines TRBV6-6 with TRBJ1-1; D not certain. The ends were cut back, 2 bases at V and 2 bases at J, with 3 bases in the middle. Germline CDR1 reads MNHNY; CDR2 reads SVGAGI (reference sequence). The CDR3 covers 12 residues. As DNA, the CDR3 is TGTGCCAGCAGTTACGCAAACACTGAAGCTTTCTTT. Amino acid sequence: CASSYANTEAFF.

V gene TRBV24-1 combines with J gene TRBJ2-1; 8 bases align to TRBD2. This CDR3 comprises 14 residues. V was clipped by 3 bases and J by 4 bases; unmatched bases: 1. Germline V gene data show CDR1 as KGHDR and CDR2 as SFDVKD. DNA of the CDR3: TGTGCCACCAGTGATCCGGGGGGGTACAATGAGCAGTTCTTC. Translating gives CATSDPGGYNEQFF.

The CDR3 sequence is CASSPRDSYEQYF. CDR3 DNA sequence: TGTGCCAGCAGCCCCCGGGACAGCTACGAGCAGTACTTC. V usage is TRBV21-1 and J usage is TRBJ2-7; TRBD1, the table's D call, was not compared with the DNA. TRBV21-1 is deemed a pseudogene. CDR3 length: 13 amino acids.

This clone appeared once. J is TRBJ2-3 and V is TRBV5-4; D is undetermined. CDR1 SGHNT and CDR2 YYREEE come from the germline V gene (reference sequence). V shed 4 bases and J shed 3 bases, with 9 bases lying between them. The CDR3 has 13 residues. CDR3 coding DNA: TGTGCCAGCAGCGCGGATAGGACAGATACGCAGTATTTT. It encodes CASSADRTDTQYF. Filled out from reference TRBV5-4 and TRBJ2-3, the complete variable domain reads ETGVTQSPTHLIKTRGQQVTLRCSSQSGHNTVSWYQQALGQGPQFIFQYYREEENGRGNFPPRFSGLQFPNYSSELNVNALELDDSALYLCASSADRTDTQYFGPGTRLTVL.

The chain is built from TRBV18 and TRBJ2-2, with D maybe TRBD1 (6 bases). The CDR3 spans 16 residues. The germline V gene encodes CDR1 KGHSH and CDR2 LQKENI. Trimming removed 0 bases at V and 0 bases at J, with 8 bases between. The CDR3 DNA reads TGTGCCAGCTCACCACCCGGGACACCGAACACCGGGGAGCTGTTTTTT. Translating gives CASSPPGTPNTGELFF.

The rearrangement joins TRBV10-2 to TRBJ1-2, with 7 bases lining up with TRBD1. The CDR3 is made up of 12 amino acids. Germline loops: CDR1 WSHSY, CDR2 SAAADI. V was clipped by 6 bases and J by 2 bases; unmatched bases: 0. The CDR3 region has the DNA TGCGCCAGCAGGACAGGGAACTATGGCTACACCTTC. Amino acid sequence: CASRTGNYGYTF.

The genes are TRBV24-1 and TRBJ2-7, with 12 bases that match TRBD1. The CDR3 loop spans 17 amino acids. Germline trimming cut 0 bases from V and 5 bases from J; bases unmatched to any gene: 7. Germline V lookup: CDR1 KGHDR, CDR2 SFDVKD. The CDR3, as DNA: TGTGCCACCAGTGATTTGGGGACAGGGGGCTCGGGCCACGAGCAGTACTTC. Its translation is CATSDLGTGGSGHEQYF.

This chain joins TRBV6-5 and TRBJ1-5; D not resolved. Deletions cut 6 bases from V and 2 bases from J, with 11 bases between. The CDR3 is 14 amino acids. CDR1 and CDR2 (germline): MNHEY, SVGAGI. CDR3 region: CASRAGSGNQPQHF. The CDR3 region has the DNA TGTGCCAGCAGGGCGGGTTCCGGCAATCAGCCCCAGCATTTT.